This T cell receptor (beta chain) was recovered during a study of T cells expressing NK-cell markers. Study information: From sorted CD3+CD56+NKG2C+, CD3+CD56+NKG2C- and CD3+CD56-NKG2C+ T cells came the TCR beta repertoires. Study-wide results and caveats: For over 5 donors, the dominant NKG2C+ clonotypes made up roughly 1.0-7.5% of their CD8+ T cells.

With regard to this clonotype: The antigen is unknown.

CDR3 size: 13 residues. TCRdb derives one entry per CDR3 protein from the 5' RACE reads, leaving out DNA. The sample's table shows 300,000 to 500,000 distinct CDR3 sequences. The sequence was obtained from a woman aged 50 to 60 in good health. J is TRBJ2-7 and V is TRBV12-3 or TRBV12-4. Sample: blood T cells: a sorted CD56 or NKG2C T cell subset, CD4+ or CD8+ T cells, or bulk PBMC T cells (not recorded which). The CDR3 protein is CASSFRGLYEQYF.